These 16 T cell receptor beta chains were all obtained from the same sample, sequenced in a study of control samples from healthy donors and cancer patients. Clones were read by immunoSEQ multiplex PCR, and TCRdb kept only the in-frame ones, dropping some. The sample has some 96,000 clones; over 90% are singletons. The sequenced sample was blood. The receptors come from a man younger than 30 in good health.

The chain combines TRBV6-5 with TRBJ1-2, with a tentative D call TRBD1 (5 bases). The CDR3 contains 14 residues. Germline lookup yields CDR1 MNHEY and CDR2 SVGAGI. The V end was cut by 6 bases, the J end by 7 bases, with 18 bases between. CDR3 residues: CASRSLGGEAGYTF. The CDR3, as DNA: TGTGCCAGCAGAAGCCTTGGAGGGGAGGCTGGCTACACCTTC.

This clone was counted only a few times. The genes are TRBV30 and TRBJ1-5; the D gene is possibly TRBD1 (5 bases). The CDR3 consists of 14 residues. V was clipped by 1 base and J by 6 bases, with 13 bases between them. Germline V lookup: CDR1 GTSNPN, CDR2 SVGIG (reference sequence). For the CDR3, the DNA is TGTGCCTGGAGTGGGGGGGATCAAGGTCAGCCCCAGCATTTT. It codes for CAWSGGDQGQPQHF.

The chain has TRBV20-1 and TRBJ1-1; D remains ambiguous. The CDR3 runs to 10 residues. The ends were cut back, 8 bases at V and 2 bases at J, with 6 bases in the middle. CDR1 and CDR2 from the germline V gene are DFQATT and SNEGSKA (reference sequence). The CDR3 loop reads CSPSNTEAFF. The CDR3 nucleotides read TGCAGTCCTTCCAACACTGAAGCTTTCTTT.

This clone has more than one count but fewer than ten. This rearrangement joins TRBV7-9 to TRBJ2-3; 8 bases align to TRBD1. From germline, CDR1 is SEHNR and CDR2 FQNEAQ (reference sequence). With 7 bases clipped from V and 2 bases from J, the junction kept 5 bases outside the gene matches. There are 14 residues in the CDR3. DNA for the CDR3: TGTGCCAGCACCAGACAGGGGCTCACAGATACGCAGTATTTT. Translating it yields CASTRQGLTDTQYF.

The DNA of the CDR3 is TGTGCCAGCAGCGAGGGGACAGGGAGGAGGGTCACTGAAGCTTTCTTT. It translates to CASSEGTGRRVTEAFF. The rearrangement links TRBV9 to TRBJ1-1, with TRBD1 matching 9 bases. V shed 3 bases and J 4 bases; nucleotides not matched to a gene: 10. This CDR3 spans 16 amino acids. Per the germline V gene, CDR1 is SGDLS and CDR2 is YYNGEE.

This sequence joins TRBV2 and TRBJ1-6; D gene ambiguous. The CDR3 has 15 residues. The germline V gene encodes CDR1 SNHLY and CDR2 FYNNEI. V gave up 4 bases and J gave up 8 bases, with 15 bases separating them. The chain's CDR3 is CASSGRPHLDSPLHF. DNA of the CDR3: TGTGCCAGCAGTGGCCGGCCTCATTTAGATTCACCCCTCCACTTT.

This chain links TRBV14 with TRBJ1-1; unclear D gene. Germline CDR1 reads SGHDN; CDR2 reads FVKESK. CDR3 length equals 14 residues. Deletions cut 4 bases from V and 0 bases from J, with 9 bases between. CDR3 amino acids: CASSRSALNTEAFF. The DNA for the CDR3 is TGTGCCAGCAGCCGTTCGGCCTTGAACACTGAAGCTTTCTTT. Filled out from reference TRBV14 and TRBJ1-1, the complete variable domain reads EAGVTQFPSHSVIEKGQTVTLRCDPISGHDNLYWYRRVMGKEIKFLLHFVKESKQDESGMPNNRFLAERTGGTYSTLKVQPAELEDSGVYFCASSRSALNTEAFFGQGTRLTVV.

The table lists this clone with a count of one. This CDR3 is CASSLSQGDGYTF. In DNA, the CDR3 is TGTGCCAGCAGTTTATCACAGGGTGACGGCTACACCTTC. The chain combines TRBV27 with TRBJ1-2, with a weak D call TRBD1 (6 bases). V lost 0 bases to trimming and J lost 8 bases, with 10 bases between them. Germline V gives CDR1 MNHEY, CDR2 SMNVEV (reference sequence). This CDR3 is built from 13 residues.

V is TRBV4-3 and J is TRBJ1-5, with D possibly being TRBD1 (6 bases). The V end was cut by 1 base, the J end by 2 bases, with 15 bases between. This CDR3 comprises 17 residues. CDR1 and CDR2 (germline): LGHNA, YSLEER. The CDR3 loop reads CASSQVFRGFGNQPQHF. CDR3 nucleotides: TGCGCCAGCAGCCAAGTTTTCAGGGGATTCGGCAATCAGCCCCAGCATTTT.

The chain is built from TRBV14 and TRBJ2-7; the match to TRBD1 covers 10 bases. After removal of 4 bases from V and 3 bases from J, the junction contained 3 bases not matched to a gene. The CDR3 runs to 14 residues. Per germline, CDR1 SGHDN and CDR2 FVKESK. As DNA, the CDR3 is TGTGCCAGCAGCCGTAGGACAGGGGGCTACGAGCAGTACTTC. Its translation: CASSRRTGGYEQYF.

This clone has just a few counts. This chain joins TRBV10-3 and TRBJ2-1; 8 positions agree with TRBD2. V was pared by 6 bases and J by 5 bases, with 12 bases of the junction left unmatched. In germline, CDR1 is ENHRY, CDR2 SYGVKD. CDR3 length equals 16 residues. The CDR3 bases are TGTGCCATCAGGCAAACTAGCGGAAACTCTCACAATGAGCAGTTCTTC. It yields the protein CAIRQTSGNSHNEQFF.

This rearrangement joins TRBV30 to TRBJ1-2; D remains unclear. Germline CDR1 GTSNPN, CDR2 SVGIG (reference sequence). This CDR3 spans 14 amino acids. Trimming left V 4 bases short and J 0 bases short, with 12 bases between. The CDR3 DNA sequence: TGTGCCTGGACCGGGGTCCCTCCTAACTATGGCTACACCTTC. Its translation: CAWTGVPPNYGYTF.

This sequence joins TRBV2 and TRBJ2-5; D ambiguous. CDR1 SNHLY and CDR2 FYNNEI come from the germline V gene. There are 11 residues in the CDR3. V dropped 5 bases and J dropped 2 bases, with 3 bases sitting between them. The CDR3 sequence: CASSSQETQYF. The CDR3 coding sequence is TGTGCCAGCAGTTCTCAAGAGACCCAGTACTTC.

J is TRBJ1-4 and V is TRBV7-9, with D possibly being TRBD1 (6 bases). Trimming cost V 2 bases and J 8 bases, with 15 bases left between them. The length of the CDR3 is 15 residues. Germline V gene sequence: CDR1 SEHNR, CDR2 FQNEAQ (reference sequence). In nucleotides, the CDR3 is TGTGCCAGCAGCTTAAGGCAGGGGATCGACGAAAAACTGTTTTTT. This encodes CASSLRQGIDEKLFF.

The chain employs TRBV6-5 and TRBJ1-5, with a possible D match to TRBD1 (6 bases). The CDR3 length is 14 residues. The V end lost 3 bases, the J end lost 5 bases, and 11 bases lay between the germline ends. CDR1 and CDR2 (germline): MNHEY, SVGAGI. The CDR3 loop is CASSYMGADQPQHF. As DNA, the CDR3 is TGTGCCAGCAGTTATATGGGGGCAGATCAGCCCCAGCATTTT.

The chain employs TRBV20-1 and TRBJ2-3; D is unclear. Germline V CDR1 and CDR2: DFQATT, SNEGSKA (reference sequence). V was cut by 8 bases and J by 3 bases, with 6 bases left in between. The CDR3 spans 10 residues. The CDR3 protein is CSPKTDTQYF. The CDR3 DNA reads as TGCAGTCCCAAGACAGATACGCAGTATTTT.